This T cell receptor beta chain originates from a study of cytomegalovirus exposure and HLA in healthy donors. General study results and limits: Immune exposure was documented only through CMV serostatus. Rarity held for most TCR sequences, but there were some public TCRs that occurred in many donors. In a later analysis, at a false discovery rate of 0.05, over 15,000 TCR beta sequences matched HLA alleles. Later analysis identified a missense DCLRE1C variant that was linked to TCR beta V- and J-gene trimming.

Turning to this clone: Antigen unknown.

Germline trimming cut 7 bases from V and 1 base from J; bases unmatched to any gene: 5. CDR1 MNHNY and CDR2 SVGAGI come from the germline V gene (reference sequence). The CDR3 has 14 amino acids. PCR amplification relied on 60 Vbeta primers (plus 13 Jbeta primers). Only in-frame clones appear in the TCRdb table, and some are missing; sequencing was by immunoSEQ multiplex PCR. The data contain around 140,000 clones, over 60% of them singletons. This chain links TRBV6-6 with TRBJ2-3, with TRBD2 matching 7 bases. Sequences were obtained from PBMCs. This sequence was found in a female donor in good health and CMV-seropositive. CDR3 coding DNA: TGTGCCAGCAAGACGGCGGGGGGCACAGATACGCAGTATTTT. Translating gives CASKTAGGTDTQYF.